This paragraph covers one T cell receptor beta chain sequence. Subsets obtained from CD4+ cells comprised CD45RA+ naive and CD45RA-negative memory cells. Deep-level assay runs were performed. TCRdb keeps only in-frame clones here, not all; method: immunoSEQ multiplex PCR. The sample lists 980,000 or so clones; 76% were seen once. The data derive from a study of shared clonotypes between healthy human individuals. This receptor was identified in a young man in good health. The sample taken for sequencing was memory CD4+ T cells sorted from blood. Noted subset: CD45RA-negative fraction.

The CDR3 here is CATSRDVYYEQYF. Written as DNA, the CDR3 is TGTGCCACCAGCAGAGATGTCTACTACGAGCAGTACTTC. V and J are TRBV15 and TRBJ2-7, with unresolved D. V shed 0 bases and J shed 3 bases, with 6 bases lying between them. This CDR3 spans 13 amino acids. Germline-derived CDR1 and CDR2 are LNHNV and YYDKDF (reference sequence).